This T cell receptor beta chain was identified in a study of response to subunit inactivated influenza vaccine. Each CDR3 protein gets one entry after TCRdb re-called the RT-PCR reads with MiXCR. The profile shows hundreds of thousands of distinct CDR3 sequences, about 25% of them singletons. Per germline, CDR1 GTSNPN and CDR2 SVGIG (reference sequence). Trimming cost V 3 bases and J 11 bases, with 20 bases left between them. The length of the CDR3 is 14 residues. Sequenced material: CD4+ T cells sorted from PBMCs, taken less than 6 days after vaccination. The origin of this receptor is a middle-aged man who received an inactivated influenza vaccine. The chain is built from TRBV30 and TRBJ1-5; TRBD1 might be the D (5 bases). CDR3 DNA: TGTGCCTGGAGCCTCGGGGGACCCACCAGGGCCCAGCATTTT. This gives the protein CAWSLGGPTRAQHF.